Listed below are T cell receptor beta chains from one sample, sequenced in a study of identical twins. MiXCR, applied by TCRdb to the 5' RACE reads, yields one record per CDR3 protein. The table records fewer than 500,000 distinct CDR3 sequences, more than 20% of them present only once. These data were also reused for a study on T cells expressing NK-cell markers.

The sample was CD4+ T cells sorted from blood. These receptors were obtained from a woman aged 18-29 years in good health. The CDR3 runs from the conserved cysteine through the conserved F or W. A D gene is named only where the DNA matches it firmly. The size field is filled for only some rows; it gives once, few, many or a size class.

V gene,clone size,J gene,D gene,CDR3 DNA,CDR3 protein
TRBV29-1,few,TRBJ2-1,.,TGCAGCGTTGTTATCACCTACTCCTACAATGAGCAGTTCTTC,CSVVITYSYNEQFF
TRBV4-3,.,TRBJ2-5,.,TGCGCCAGCAGCCCGGTCCACCTTAGCGGAGAAGAGACCCAGTACTTC,CASSPVHLSGEETQYF
TRBV6-1,few,TRBJ1-5,.,TGTGCCAGCAGTGAAACCTGGCAGCCCCAGCATTTT,CASSETWQPQHF
TRBV10-3,many,TRBJ2-1,.,TGTGCCATCAGTGAAGGGCAGGGTGGCAATGAGCAGTTCTTC,CAISEGQGGNEQFF
TRBV29-1,.,TRBJ2-4,.,TGCAGCGTTGAAGGGGGGCGGTTAGCCAAAAACATTCAGTACTTC,CSVEGGRLAKNIQYF
TRBV11-2,few,TRBJ2-5,TRBD1,TGTGCCAGCAGTACCCAGGGGGCCGGAGAGACCCAGTACTTC,CASSTQGAGETQYF
TRBV9,few,TRBJ2-1,TRBD1,TGTGCCAGCAGCACCTCCGGGACAGGGAACTACAATGAGCAGTTCTTC,CASSTSGTGNYNEQFF
TRBV7-2,many,TRBJ1-6,TRBD1,TGTGCCAGCAGCGGACAGGGGAATTCACCCCTCCACTTT,CASSGQGNSPLHF
TRBV6-5,.,TRBJ2-6,.,TGTGCCAGCAGTTACTCGGGGACCCAGATACACTCTGGGGCCAACGTCCTGACTTTC,CASSYSGTQIHSGANVLTF
TRBV2,few,TRBJ1-1,TRBD1,TGTGCCAGCAGTGGATTAGCAGGGGGCACTGAAGCTTTCTTT,CASSGLAGGTEAFF
TRBV19,few,TRBJ2-1,TRBD2,TGTGCCAGTAGTATGGCTAGCGGTCACAATGAGCAGTTCTTC,CASSMASGHNEQFF
TRBV6-2/TRBV6-3,.,TRBJ2-6,.,TGTGCCAGCAGTCCCCACTCTGGGGCCAACGTCCTGACTTTC,CASSPHSGANVLTF
TRBV28,.,TRBJ2-7,TRBD2,TGTGCCAGCAGTTTACCCCTAGCGGCGAGCTCCTACGAGCAGTACTTC,CASSLPLAASSYEQYF
TRBV14,.,TRBJ1-1,.,TGTGCCAGCAGCCAATTTGCCGGGACTGAAGCTTTCTTT,CASSQFAGTEAFF
TRBV7-9,.,TRBJ1-2,.,TGTGCCAGCAGCTTAGACAATGTCTATGGCTACACCTTC,CASSLDNVYGYTF
TRBV19,.,TRBJ2-7,TRBD2,TGTGCCAGTAGTCTAGCGGGAACGGCCTACGAGCAGTACTTC,CASSLAGTAYEQYF
TRBV12-5,.,TRBJ2-1,.,TGTGCTAGTGGTTACCGGGCCAATGAGCAGTTCTTC,CASGYRANEQFF
TRBV12-3/TRBV12-4,many,TRBJ2-7,.,TGTGCCAGCAGTTTAGGGAGGCGATCCTCCTACGAGCAGTACTTC,CASSLGRRSSYEQYF
TRBV27,few,TRBJ1-2,.,TGTGCCAGCAGTTTATCGGCAGGCGTAGGAGAAGGCTACACCTTC,CASSLSAGVGEGYTF
TRBV6-5,.,TRBJ2-1,.,TGTGCCAGCAGTTATATGGTCAGCCTATCCTACAATGAGCAGTTCTTC,CASSYMVSLSYNEQFF
TRBV9,.,TRBJ2-3,TRBD2,TGTGCCAGCAGCGTAGCTACCTGGGGACTAGAGGCAGATACGCAGTATTTT,CASSVATWGLEADTQYF
TRBV12-3/TRBV12-4,.,TRBJ2-7,.,TGTGCCAGCAGAAACCCTCGAAGCTCCTACGAGCAGTACTTC,CASRNPRSSYEQYF
TRBV3-1,few,TRBJ2-1,TRBD2,TGTGCCAGCAGCCCTCCATTAGGGCTAGCGGGAGGGAAGACCAATGAGCAGTTCTTC,CASSPPLGLAGGKTNEQFF
TRBV5-1,.,TRBJ1-4,TRBD1,TGCGCCAGCACCAGGGGGGATAATGAAAAACTGTTTTTT,CASTRGDNEKLFF
TRBV7-2,few,TRBJ2-7,.,TGTGCCAGCAGCATTAGACTAGACTACGAGCAGTACTTC,CASSIRLDYEQYF
TRBV12-3/TRBV12-4,.,TRBJ2-7,.,TGTGCCAGCAGTTCCGAGACTAGGGGGGGTTACGAGCAGTACTTC,CASSSETRGGYEQYF
TRBV4-2,.,TRBJ1-6,.,TGTGCCAGCAGCCAAGAATTGGAAGGGGTGACACCCCTCCACTTT,CASSQELEGVTPLHF
TRBV20-1,few,TRBJ2-1,TRBD2,TGCAGTGCTAGTACCGGGACTAGAAACAATGAGCAGTTCTTC,CSASTGTRNNEQFF
TRBV2,.,TRBJ1-5,.,TGTGCCAGCAGCCGACAGTTGTTTAGCAATCAGCCCCAGCATTTT,CASSRQLFSNQPQHF
TRBV20-1,.,TRBJ2-1,.,TGCAGTGCTAGAGGGCCTAGCCCCGATGAGCAGTTCTTC,CSARGPSPDEQFF
TRBV5-6,few,TRBJ1-1,TRBD1,TGTGCCAGCAGTAAAGGACAGGGCACTGAAGCTTTCTTT,CASSKGQGTEAFF
TRBV5-4,.,TRBJ1-1,.,TGTGCCAGCAGCTTATCACAGGGAAGGAACACTGAAGCTTTCTTT,CASSLSQGRNTEAFF
TRBV5-5,.,TRBJ2-5,.,TGTGCCAGCAGCTTGGTCTATGAAGAGACCCAGTACTTC,CASSLVYEETQYF
TRBV27,.,TRBJ2-2,TRBD2,TGTGCCAGCAGAAGGCTAGCGGGAGACTCCGGGGAGCTGTTTTTT,CASRRLAGDSGELFF
TRBV20-1,few,TRBJ2-3,.,TGCAGTGCTCGTCGGGACGGAGGAGCATATACGCAGTATTTT,CSARRDGGAYTQYF
TRBV20-1,.,TRBJ2-1,TRBD2,TGCAGTGCTAGAGATCCCCCGGGAGGGTTTTACAATGAGCAGTTCTTC,CSARDPPGGFYNEQFF
TRBV3-1,few,TRBJ2-7,.,TGTGCCAGCAGCCGGGCAGGAACCTACGAGCAGTACTTC,CASSRAGTYEQYF
TRBV7-2,few,TRBJ1-6,.,TGTGCCAGCAGCTTAGAAAGCAAATCACCCCTCCACTTT,CASSLESKSPLHF
TRBV18,.,TRBJ2-5,.,TGTGCCAGCTCACCTAGGGACCAAGAGACCCAGTACTTC,CASSPRDQETQYF
TRBV7-2,few,TRBJ2-3,.,TGTGCCAGCAGCTTAGATCCGGGAGTGGGAACAGATACGCAGTATTTT,CASSLDPGVGTDTQYF
TRBV25-1,few,TRBJ2-5,.,TGTGCCAGCAGTGATATTGAGACCCAGTACTTC,CASSDIETQYF
TRBV20-1,many,TRBJ1-3,.,TGCAGTGCTAGAGATAGACTGCTGAGCTCTGGAAACACCATATATTTT,CSARDRLLSSGNTIYF
TRBV6-1,few,TRBJ1-5,.,TGTGCCAGCAACGAAAGGGGCAATAGCAATCAGCCCCAGCATTTT,CASNERGNSNQPQHF
TRBV6-1,few,TRBJ2-5,TRBD1,TGTGCCAGCAGTGAAAGGACAGGGTGGGATAGGGGCAAAGAGACCCAGTACTTC,CASSERTGWDRGKETQYF
TRBV29-1,few,TRBJ2-7,.,TGCAGCGCCCTACGGGGGAATGGCTACGAGCAGTACTTC,CSALRGNGYEQYF
TRBV6-1,many,TRBJ2-2,.,TGTGCCAGCAAAGGCCAGACGACAGAAACCGGGGAGCTGTTTTTT,CASKGQTTETGELFF
TRBV20-1,few,TRBJ2-3,TRBD2,TGCAGTGCTAGCTATCTAGCGGACACAGATACGCAGTATTTT,CSASYLADTDTQYF
TRBV7-2,few,TRBJ2-7,.,TGTGCCAGCAGCTTAAGGTTAATGCATACCTCCTACGAGCAGTACTTC,CASSLRLMHTSYEQYF
TRBV6-2/TRBV6-3,few,TRBJ2-1,.,TGTGCCAGCAGCCGGAGGACGAATGAGCAGTTCTTC,CASSRRTNEQFF